The 14 T cell receptor beta chains in this list originate from one sample, sequenced in a study. TCRdb reprocessed the 5' RACE reads via MiXCR and lists one record per CDR3 protein. The repertoire includes 9,500 to 13,000 distinct CDR3 sequences, 47% of them detected once, and about an eighth sits in the top ten. The sample comprised tumor-infiltrating naive CD4+ T cells sorted from the breast tumor. Subset of the sample: naive CD4+ T cells, CD4+CD45RA+CD25-. Every receptor here comes from a female donor with breast cancer.

The chain employs TRBV5-1 and TRBJ2-5, with TRBD2 matching 9 bases. CDR1 and CDR2 (germline): SGHRS, YFSETQ. Germline trimming cut 1 base from V and 5 bases from J; bases unmatched to any gene: 6. The CDR3 loop spans 15 amino acids. CDR3 coding DNA: TGCGCCAGCAGCTTGTTGGCTAGCGGGACTGAGACCCAGTACTTC. Encoded protein: CASSLLASGTETQYF.

This clonotype came up a few times. The DNA of the CDR3 is TGTGCCAGCAGCCTGGGACAGGGCAATGAGCAGTTCTTC. Translating gives CASSLGQGNEQFF. This chain joins TRBV3-1 and TRBJ2-1; TRBD1 aligns across 9 bases. From germline, CDR1 is LGHDT and CDR2 YNNKEL (reference sequence). The CDR3 consists of 13 residues. V was pared by 4 bases and J by 6 bases, with 1 base of the junction left unmatched.

In its sample, this clonotype is medium-sized (0.01 to 0.1%). The chain uses TRBV6-5 and TRBJ2-7; D assignment may be TRBD1 or TRBD2 (5 bases each). This CDR3 region has 13 residues. CDR1 and CDR2 (germline): MNHEY, SVGAGI. Trimming removed 7 bases from V and 7 bases from J, with 17 bases in between. This chain's CDR3 is CASTDGTAGEQYF. The CDR3 coding sequence is TGTGCCAGCACCGACGGGACCGCCGGGGAGCAGTACTTC.

This clonotype counts as medium-sized (0.01 to 0.1%). CDR3 coding DNA: TGCGCCAGCAGCTCCGGAGAGAATGAGCAGTACTTC. This gives the protein CASSSGENEQYF. The chain recombines TRBV5-1 with TRBJ2-7; D call uncertain. The V end lost 3 bases, the J end lost 7 bases, and 11 bases lay between the germline ends. The CDR3 is 12 residues long. Per the germline V gene, CDR1 is SGHRS and CDR2 is YFSETQ. Variable domain in full (rest from reference TRBV5-1 and TRBJ2-7): KAGVTQTPRYLIKTRGQQVTLSCSPISGHRSVSWYQQTPGQGLQFLFEYFSETQRNKGNFPGRFSGRQFSNSRSEMNVSTLELGDSALYLCASSSGENEQYFGPGTRLTVT.

The chain employs TRBV4-3 and TRBJ2-3; 7 nucleotides line up with TRBD2. From germline, CDR1 is LGHNA and CDR2 YSLEER. The length of the CDR3 is 16 residues. Germline trimming cut 0 bases from V and 6 bases from J; bases unmatched to any gene: 9. CDR3 nucleotides: TGCGCCAGCAGCCAAGATCCGGGGGGAGAGGGTGATACGCAGTATTTT. This translates into CASSQDPGGEGDTQYF.

This clonotype was observed a few times. This chain uses TRBV20-1 with TRBJ2-1; 10 bases are a match to TRBD2. Germline loops: CDR1 DFQATT, CDR2 SNEGSKA (reference sequence). The CDR3 is made up of 14 amino acids. The trim removed 3 bases at V and 5 bases at J, leaving 4 bases unmatched. DNA for the CDR3: TGCAGTGCTAGGATCAGCGGGAGGGACAATGAGCAGTTCTTC. Translated, it gives CSARISGRDNEQFF.

The chain recombines TRBV9 with TRBJ2-5; D possibly uses TRBD1 or TRBD2 (5 bases each). This CDR3 region has 18 residues. Germline CDR1 SGDLS, CDR2 YYNGEE. V gave up 3 bases and J gave up 5 bases, with 26 bases separating them. CDR3 loop: CASSAQLGVAGPAETQYF. CDR3 in DNA: TGTGCCAGCAGCGCCCAACTCGGGGTCGCAGGGCCGGCGGAGACCCAGTACTTC.

The chain carries TRBV5-6 and TRBJ1-1; D possibly corresponds to TRBD1 (5 bases). The CDR3 contains 15 residues. V was cut by 4 bases and J by 0 bases, with 13 bases left in between. Germline V lookup: CDR1 SGHDT, CDR2 YYEEEE. Here the CDR3 reads CASSGGVGLNTEAFF. The CDR3 DNA sequence: TGTGCCAGCAGCGGAGGGGTCGGATTGAACACTGAAGCTTTCTTT.

This clonotype was found a few times. The V gene is TRBV29-1, the J gene TRBJ2-1; no clear D gene. The germline gives CDR1 SQVTM, CDR2 ANQGSEA. V lost 4 bases to trimming and J lost 4 bases, with 14 bases between them. The CDR3 is 14 residues long. CDR3 loop: CSVAKAGRYNEQFF. The CDR3, as DNA: TGCAGCGTTGCTAAGGCCGGTCGTTACAATGAGCAGTTCTTC.

V usage is TRBV3-1 and J usage is TRBJ2-1, with D possibly matching TRBD1 (5 bases). Germline V gene sequence: CDR1 LGHDT, CDR2 YNNKEL (reference sequence). The CDR3 consists of 17 residues. V lost 1 base and J lost 8, with 21 bases in between. The CDR3 sequence is CASSQAGWAHLRDEQFF. The CDR3 DNA sequence: TGTGCCAGCAGCCAAGCAGGGTGGGCCCACCTTAGGGATGAGCAGTTCTTC.

The rearrangement links TRBV6-5 to TRBJ2-3; 13 bases agree with TRBD2. V shed 2 bases, J shed 9 bases, and the junction held 5 bases outside the gene matches. Germline V gene data show CDR1 as MNHEY and CDR2 as SVGAGI. The CDR3 length is 15 residues. The CDR3 DNA follows: TGTGCCAGCAGTTACAGGACTAGCGGGAGTTTAACGCAGTATTTT. This gives the protein CASSYRTSGSLTQYF.

This clonotype came up a few times. This chain links TRBV6-2 or TRBV6-3 with TRBJ2-5, with D perhaps TRBD1 (5 bases). CDR1 is MNHEY and CDR2 is SVGEGT in the germline V gene. The CDR3 contains 14 residues. Trimming stripped 5 bases from V and 7 bases from J, with 17 bases between. The CDR3, as DNA: TGTGCCAGCAGTAAGAGACTGGATGGGGCGACCCAGTACTTC. Protein: CASSKRLDGATQYF.

The chain uses TRBV7-2 and TRBJ2-5; D uncertain. Per germline, CDR1 SGHTA and CDR2 FQGNSA. The CDR3 totals 12 residues. V lost 1 base, J lost 4 bases, and 4 bases lay in between. The CDR3 DNA reads as TGTGCCAGCAGCTTAGTTTCAGAGACCCAGTACTTC. The encoded protein is CASSLVSETQYF.

V gene TRBV20-1 combines with J gene TRBJ1-3; D uncertain. This CDR3 contains 14 residues. V lost 3 bases to trimming and J lost 0 bases, with 9 bases between them. The germline V gene encodes CDR1 DFQATT and CDR2 SNEGSKA (reference sequence). CDR3 coding DNA: TGCAGTGCTAGTTCGGATTCCTCTGGAAACACCATATATTTT. It translates to CSASSDSSGNTIYF.